The present T cell receptor (beta chain) was sequenced within a study of T cell responses to AZD1222 COVID-19 vaccine. Germline values: CDR1 SGDLS, CDR2 YYNGEE. V was pared by 3 bases and J by 2 bases, with 14 bases between. This CDR3 is 15 amino acids long. Overall study findings and caveats: The donor cohort was predominantly white British with a female majority, and clonal diversity may have been underestimated. Targeting of unmutated variant regions was reportedly seen in nearly half of spike-specific TCRs.

As to this clone: The antigen is unknown.

Second doses that came at about 4 or about 12 weeks were put together. Profiled with immunoSEQ multiplex PCR; TCRdb holds only in-frame clones, not every one. Of over 95,000 clones listed, about nine tenths were seen once; the top ten hold about 6.5%. The gene calls are TRBV9 and TRBJ2-5; D unresolved. The source material was peripheral blood, sampled 28 days after the second AZD1222 dose. The sequence came from an adult who received the AZD1222 COVID-19 vaccine. In DNA, the CDR3 is TGTGCCAGCAGCGGCCAAGGCCTTCAGCAAGAGACCCAGTACTTC. Protein: CASSGQGLQQETQYF. Filled out from reference TRBV9 and TRBJ2-5, the complete variable domain reads DSGVTQTPKHLITATGQRVTLRCSPRSGDLSVYWYQQSLDQGLQFLIQYYNGEERAKGNILERFSAQQFPDLHSELNLSSLELGDSALYFCASSGQGLQQETQYFGPGTRLLVL.